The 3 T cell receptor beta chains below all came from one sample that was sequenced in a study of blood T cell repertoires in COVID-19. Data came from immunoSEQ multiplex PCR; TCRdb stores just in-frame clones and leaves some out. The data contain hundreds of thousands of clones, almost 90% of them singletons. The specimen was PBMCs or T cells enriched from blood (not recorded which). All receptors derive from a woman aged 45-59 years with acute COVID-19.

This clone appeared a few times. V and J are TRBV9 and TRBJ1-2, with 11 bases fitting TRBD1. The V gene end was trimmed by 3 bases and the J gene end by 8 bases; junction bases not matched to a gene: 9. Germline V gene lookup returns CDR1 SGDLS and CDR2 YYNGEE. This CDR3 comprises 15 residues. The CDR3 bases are TGTGCCAGCAGCGCTATGGGACAGGGGGTTCACGGCTACACCTTC. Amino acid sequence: CASSAMGQGVHGYTF.

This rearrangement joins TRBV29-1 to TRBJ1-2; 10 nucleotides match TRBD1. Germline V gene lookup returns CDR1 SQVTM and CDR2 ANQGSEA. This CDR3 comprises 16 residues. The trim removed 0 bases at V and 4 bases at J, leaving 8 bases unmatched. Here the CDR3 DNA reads TGCAGCGTTGAAGACGACGGGACAGGGGATAGCTATGGCTACACCTTC. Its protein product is CSVEDDGTGDSYGYTF.

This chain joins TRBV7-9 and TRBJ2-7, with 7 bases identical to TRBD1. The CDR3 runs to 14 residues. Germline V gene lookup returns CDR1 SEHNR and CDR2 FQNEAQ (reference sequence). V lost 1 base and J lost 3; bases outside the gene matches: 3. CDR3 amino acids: CASSLGQGNYEQYF. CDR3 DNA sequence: TGTGCCAGCAGCTTAGGACAGGGCAACTACGAGCAGTACTTC.